Below are 7 T cell receptor beta chains sequenced from a single sample in a study of blood T cell repertoires in COVID-19. Clones were read by immunoSEQ multiplex PCR, and TCRdb kept only the in-frame ones, dropping some. Found here are 200,000 to 300,000 clones, more than 85% of them singletons; the top ten hold roughly 5%. The sequencing input was peripheral blood. Receptors were obtained from a woman aged 55-70 years with COVID-19, enrolled during active disease.

This sequence joins TRBV6-1 and TRBJ2-7, with TRBD2 matching 8 bases. This CDR3 is built from 17 residues. CDR1 and CDR2 (germline): MNHNS, SASEGT. Trimming at V came to 4 bases and at J to 0 bases, leaving 11 bases not matched to a gene. In DNA form, the CDR3 reads TGTGCCAGCAGTGTTTCGTTTAGCGGGGCTAACTCCTACGAGCAGTACTTC. Translation: CASSVSFSGANSYEQYF.

This clone has a count of ten or more. V and J are TRBV28 and TRBJ2-2; D perhaps matches TRBD1 (5 bases). Germline assignment: CDR1 MDHEN and CDR2 SYDVKM. CDR3 size: 15 residues. The V and J ends lost 4 bases and 1 base respectively, with 10 bases between them. The CDR3 loop reads CASSSGWVNTGELFF. DNA of the CDR3: TGTGCCAGCAGTTCAGGGTGGGTGAACACCGGGGAGCTGTTTTTT.

The table lists this clone with a count of one. The chain carries TRBV9 and TRBJ2-7; unclear D gene. Germline assignment: CDR1 SGDLS and CDR2 YYNGEE. With 4 bases removed from V and 3 bases from J, the gap between germline ends came to 17 bases. The CDR3 is 15 residues long. DNA for the CDR3: TGTGCCAGCAGCCTCCGTCCCTCTAGAAGCTACGAGCAGTACTTC. It specifies CASSLRPSRSYEQYF.

This chain connects TRBV29-1 to TRBJ1-1; 7 nucleotides match TRBD1. CDR1 and CDR2 from the germline V gene are SQVTM and ANQGSEA. The CDR3 is 13 amino acids. Losses at the gene ends were 6 bases for V and 0 bases for J; bases not matched to a gene: 4. The CDR3 DNA follows: TGCAGCGTAGGACAGGACATGAACACTGAAGCTTTCTTT. It is translated as CSVGQDMNTEAFF.

The chain carries TRBV3-1 (or the pseudogene TRBV3-2) and TRBJ1-6, with unresolved D. The CDR3 is 14 amino acids. Trimming pared 7 bases from V and 5 bases from J, leaving 12 bases between. CDR1 LGHDT and CDR2 YNNKEL come from the germline V gene (reference sequence). CDR3 region: CASKRRTNNSPLHF. CDR3 DNA sequence: TGTGCCAGCAAACGGCGGACTAATAATTCACCCCTCCACTTT.

The CDR3 is CASSFDRNSNQPQHF. For the CDR3, the DNA is TGTGCCAGCAGTTTCGACAGAAATAGCAATCAGCCCCAGCATTTT. The chain has TRBV2 and TRBJ1-5, with a possible D match to TRBD1 (5 bases). The germline CDR1 and CDR2 sequences are SNHLY and FYNNEI. V lost 5 bases and J lost 0, with 11 bases in between. The CDR3 spans 15 residues.

The gene calls are TRBV20-1 and TRBJ1-2, with 10 positions matching TRBD1. Trimming cost V 3 bases and J 6 bases; bases outside gene matches: 10. The CDR3 has 15 amino acids. CDR1 DFQATT and CDR2 SNEGSKA come from the germline V gene (reference sequence). The CDR3 loop is CSASESKGTGDGYTF. The CDR3 nucleotides are TGCAGTGCTAGTGAGAGTAAGGGGACAGGGGATGGCTACACCTTC.